These 8 T cell receptor beta chains were all obtained from the same sample, sequenced in a study of T cell changes during pregnancy in multiple sclerosis. Clones were sequenced by immunoSEQ multiplex PCR, and TCRdb holds only the in-frame ones, with some missing. The sample consists of some 60,000 clones, about nine tenths of them appearing once. Sequences were derived from peripheral blood, sampled in the first trimester of pregnancy. These receptors originate from a female donor in good health, enrolled as a control in a pregnancy study.

The rearrangement links TRBV7-6 to TRBJ2-5; TRBD2 aligns across 9 bases. This CDR3 is 14 amino acids long. The germline CDR1 and CDR2 sequences are SGHVS and FNYEAQ. Unmatched junction bases numbered 5, after V lost 5 bases and J lost 4 bases. The CDR3 sequence is CASSLGGGVETQYF. The CDR3 region has the DNA TGTGCCAGCAGCCTGGGCGGGGGGGTAGAGACCCAGTACTTC.

The rearrangement joins TRBV11-2 to TRBJ1-2, with D hard to call. Trimming left V 7 bases short and J 8 bases short, with 20 bases between. The CDR3 runs to 14 residues. CDR1 is SGHAT, CDR2 FQNNGV, per germline. The CDR3 here is CASTIRDPSRGYTF. CDR3 nucleotide sequence: TGTGCCAGCACCATACGAGATCCTTCGAGGGGCTACACCTTC. Full variable domain (rest looked up from reference TRBV11-2 and TRBJ1-2): EAGVAQSPRYKIIEKRQSVAFWCNPISGHATLYWYQQILGQGPKLLIQFQNNGVVDDSQLPKDRFSAERLKGVDSTLKIQPAKLEDSAVYLCASTIRDPSRGYTFGSGTRLTVV.

V is TRBV19 and J is TRBJ2-2; the D gene is possibly TRBD2 (5 bases). There are 15 residues in the CDR3. The V end was cut by 10 bases, the J end by 0 bases, with 15 bases between. The germline gives CDR1 LNHDA, CDR2 SQIVND (reference sequence). In DNA form, the CDR3 reads TGTGCCACCAAACTAGACCCATCGAACACCGGGGAGCTGTTTTTT. Amino acids: CATKLDPSNTGELFF.

The rearrangement uses TRBV12-2 and TRBJ2-4; the table's D call TRBD2 went unverified against the DNA. TRBV12-2 is reported as a pseudogene. This CDR3 is 16 amino acids long. The CDR3 DNA is TGTGCAAGTCGCTCATTTAGCGGGGGGGGCAAAAACATTCAGTACTTC. Amino acids: CASRSFSGGGKNIQYF.

The chain couples TRBV27 to TRBJ2-5, with D possibly being TRBD2 (5 bases). CDR1 MNHEY and CDR2 SMNVEV come from the germline V gene (reference sequence). The CDR3 is made up of 13 amino acids. V lost 0 bases to trimming and J lost 7 bases, with 9 bases between them. The CDR3, as DNA: TGTGCCAGCAGTTTATCGTTACGGGGGACCCAGTACTTC. Residues: CASSLSLRGTQYF.

The chain is built from TRBV5-8 and TRBJ1-4; no firm D call. V lost 0 bases to trimming and J lost 2 bases, with 8 bases between them. The CDR3 sequence is 15 residues long. Germline CDR1 reads SGHTS; CDR2 reads YDEGEE. The CDR3 DNA sequence: TGTGCCAGCAGCTTGGACAGTCCTACTAATGAAAAACTGTTTTTT. This sequence encodes CASSLDSPTNEKLFF.

In its sample, this clone ranks as medium-sized (0.01 to 0.1%). The rearrangement joins TRBV19 to TRBJ2-7; TRBD1 agrees at 11 bases. CDR3 length: 16 amino acids. Germline assignment: CDR1 LNHDA and CDR2 SQIVND (reference sequence). After removal of 3 bases from V and 1 base from J, the junction contained 5 bases not matched to a gene. The CDR3 spells CASSISGQGASYEQYF. For the CDR3, the DNA is TGTGCCAGTAGTATTTCAGGACAGGGGGCATCCTACGAGCAGTACTTC.

The J gene is TRBJ2-3, the V gene TRBV2, with TRBD2 matching over 10 bases. Germline lookup yields CDR1 SNHLY and CDR2 FYNNEI. Trimming removed 5 bases from V and 0 bases from J; junction bases left unmatched: 14. This CDR3 region has 19 residues. CDR3 protein: CASSPVSGGSDTSTDTQYF. Written as DNA, the CDR3 is TGTGCCAGCAGTCCCGTTAGCGGGGGGTCAGATACCAGCACAGATACGCAGTATTTT.